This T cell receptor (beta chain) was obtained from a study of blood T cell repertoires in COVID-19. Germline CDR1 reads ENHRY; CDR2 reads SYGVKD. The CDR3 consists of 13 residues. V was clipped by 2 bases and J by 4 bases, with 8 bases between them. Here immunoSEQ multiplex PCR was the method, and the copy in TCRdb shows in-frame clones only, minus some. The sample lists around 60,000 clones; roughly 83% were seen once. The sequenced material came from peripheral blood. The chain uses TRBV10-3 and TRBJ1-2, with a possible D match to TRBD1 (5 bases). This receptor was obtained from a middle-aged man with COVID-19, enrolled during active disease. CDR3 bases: TGTGCCATCAGTGAGAGACAGAGCTATGGCTACACCTTC. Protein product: CAISERQSYGYTF.